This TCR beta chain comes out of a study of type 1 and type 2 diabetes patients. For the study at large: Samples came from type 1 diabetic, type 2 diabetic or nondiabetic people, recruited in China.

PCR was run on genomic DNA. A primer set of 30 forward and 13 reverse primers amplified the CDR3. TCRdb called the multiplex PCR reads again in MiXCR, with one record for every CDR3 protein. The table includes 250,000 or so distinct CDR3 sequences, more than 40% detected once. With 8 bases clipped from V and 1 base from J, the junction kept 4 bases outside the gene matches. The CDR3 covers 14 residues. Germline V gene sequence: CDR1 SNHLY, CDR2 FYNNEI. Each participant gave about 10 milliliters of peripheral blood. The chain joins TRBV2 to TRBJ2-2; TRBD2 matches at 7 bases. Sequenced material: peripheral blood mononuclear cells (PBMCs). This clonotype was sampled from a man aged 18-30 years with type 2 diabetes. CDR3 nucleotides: TGTGCCAGCGGAGCGGGGCTGAACACCGGGGAGCTGTTTTTT. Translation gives CASGAGLNTGELFF.